These 15 T cell receptor beta chains were all obtained from the same sample, sequenced in a study of T cell clonality in common variable immunodeficiency. TCRdb's table, derived via immunoSEQ multiplex PCR, lists solely in-frame clones and lacks some. The profile covers tens of thousands of clones, none occurring a single time. The specimen was peripheral blood mononuclear cells. The receptors shown here come from a person aged 18-70 years in good health.

There are many counts of this clone. With the read ending 3 residues before the CDR3 end, the germline J gene is used to fill in that end. The chain has TRBV30 and TRBJ1-3; D remains ambiguous. The CDR3 length is 12 residues. CDR1 GTSNPN and CDR2 SVGIG come from the germline V gene (reference sequence). The ends were cut back, 2 bases at V and 3 bases at J, with 5 bases in the middle. The DNA read from the CDR3 is TGTGCCTGGAGTCGTGTTGGAAACACC. It yields the protein CAWSRVGNT. The whole CDR3 is CAWSRVGNTIYF.

This clone showed up many times. The read ends 3 residues before the CDR3 terminus; that terminus is restored from the germline J gene. This chain joins TRBV5-1 and TRBJ2-2; 8 nucleotides match TRBD1. CDR3 size: 17 residues. In germline, CDR1 is SGHRS, CDR2 YFSETQ. Unmatched junction bases numbered 14, after V lost 7 bases and J lost 3 bases. The CDR3 is CASYGRGHRSDTGELFF. CDR3 bases read: TGCGCCAGCTACGGCAGGGGGCATAGGTCCGACACCGGGGAG.

This clone has ten or more counts. Read sequence stops 3 residues before the CDR3 end, and the germline J gene provides the missing end. The V and J genes are TRBV28 and TRBJ2-7; 8 bases are a match to TRBD2. CDR1 is MDHEN and CDR2 is SYDVKM in the germline V gene. The junction had 4 bases not matched to a gene; V was cut back by 4 bases and J by 2 bases. This CDR3 is 14 amino acids long. CDR3 DNA, as far as it was read: TGTGCCAGCAGTTCCCGGACTAGCCCCTACGAG. Protein sequence: CASSSRTSPYE. The CDR3 in its entirety is CASSSRTSPYEQYF.

This clone was detected many times. The CDR3: CASSIGGTGAHEQYF. The DNA read from the CDR3 is TGTGCCAGTAGTATAGGTGGGACAGGGGCCCACGAG. The chain has TRBV19 and TRBJ2-7; 10 bases are shared with TRBD1. The read comes to an end 3 residues before the CDR3 does, leaving the germline J gene to fill in the end. The CDR3 has 15 residues. CDR1 is LNHDA and CDR2 is SQIVND in the germline V gene (reference sequence). V shed 1 base, J shed 5 bases, and the junction held 5 bases outside the gene matches.

On this clone: Read data end 3 residues before the CDR3 end; the end is taken from the germline J gene. This chain uses TRBV11-2 with TRBJ2-3, with 9 bases fitting TRBD2. Germline values: CDR1 SGHAT, CDR2 FQNNGV. After removal of 5 bases from V and 4 bases from J, the junction contained 7 bases not matched to a gene. This CDR3 comprises 15 residues. The CDR3 loop reads CASSQGGGASDTQYF. CDR3 DNA (partial): TGTGCCAGCAGCCAAGGCGGGGGGGCCTCAGATACG. Full variable domain (missing parts from reference TRBV11-2 and TRBJ2-3): EAGVAQSPRYKIIEKRQSVAFWCNPISGHATLYWYQQILGQGPKLLIQFQNNGVVDDSQLPKDRFSAERLKGVDSTLKIQPAKLEDSAVYLCASSQGGGASDTQYFGPGTRLTVL.

This clone was seen many times. The read terminates 3 residues ahead of where the CDR3 ends, so the germline J gene completes it. V and J are TRBV19 and TRBJ1-2, with a possible D match to TRBD1 (6 bases). V lost 4 bases, J lost 0 bases, and 12 bases lay in between. Germline CDR1 LNHDA, CDR2 SQIVND (reference sequence). CDR3 length: 15 amino acids. The CDR3 protein is CASSTSGVTNYGYTF. The covered CDR3 bases are TGTGCCAGTAGTACTTCAGGGGTGACTAACTATGGC. Based on the CDR3 plus reference TRBV19 and TRBJ1-2, the full variable domain is DGGITQSPKYLFRKEGQNVTLSCEQNLNHDAMYWYRQDPGQGLRLIYYSQIVNDFQKGDIAEGYSVSREKKESFPLTVTSAQKNPTAFYLCASSTSGVTNYGYTFGSGTRLTVV.

In its sample, this clone was seen many times. The CDR3 is cut off 3 residues early in the read; its end comes from the germline J gene. The chain joins TRBV4-1 to TRBJ1-3, with D perhaps matching TRBD1 (5 bases). CDR3 size: 14 residues. Trimming stripped 2 bases from V and 4 bases from J, with 9 bases between. Germline V gene sequence: CDR1 MGHRA, CDR2 YSYEKL. CDR3 in amino acids: CASSQRSGGNTIYF. The covered CDR3 bases are TGCGCCAGCAGCCAAAGGTCAGGGGGAAACACC.

This clone was counted ten times or more. Read data end 3 residues before the CDR3 end; the end is taken from the germline J gene. This chain uses TRBV7-9 with TRBJ1-6; TRBD1 is a possible D gene (5 bases). The CDR3 is 12 amino acids. CDR1 is SEHNR and CDR2 is FQNEAQ in the germline V gene (reference sequence). CDR3 region: CASSLAAGSLHF. The DNA read from the CDR3 is TGTGCCAGCAGCTTAGCCGCAGGGTCC.

The table lists this clone with many counts. CDR3 residues: CAWSVRLYFNYGYTF. The CDR3 DNA, read in part, is TGTGCCTGGAGTGTCCGCCTTTACTTTAACTATGGC. The chain recombines TRBV30 with TRBJ1-2; no firm D call. The observed sequence ends 3 residues before the CDR3 terminus, with the missing tail filled in from the germline J gene. Germline V CDR1 and CDR2: GTSNPN, SVGIG (reference sequence). Trimming took 0 bases from V and 1 from J, leaving 12 bases between them. CDR3 length equals 15 residues.

This clone was counted ten times or more. The DNA ends 3 residues before the CDR3 does, and the rest of the CDR3 is filled in from the germline J gene. The chain joins TRBV30 to TRBJ1-1, with D perhaps matching TRBD1 (6 bases). This CDR3 contains 15 residues. Per germline, CDR1 GTSNPN and CDR2 SVGIG (reference sequence). V dropped 2 bases and J dropped 0 bases, with 13 bases sitting between them. CDR3 protein: CAWSQKQGLNTEAFF. CDR3 DNA (partial): TGTGCCTGGAGTCAAAAACAGGGACTGAACACTGAA.

This clone was observed at least ten times. The read finishes 3 residues shy of the CDR3 end, and the germline J gene is used to complete it. The gene calls are TRBV6-2 or TRBV6-3 and TRBJ2-3, with 10 bases aligning to TRBD2. Per the germline V gene, CDR1 is MNHEY and CDR2 is SVGEGT. There are 16 residues in the CDR3. The covered CDR3 bases are TGTGCCAGCAGTTACCCTTCGAGCGGGGGGGGGTCTGCG. Its translation: CASSYPSSGGGSA. The full CDR3 sequence reads CASSYPSSGGGSAQYF.

The table lists this clone with many counts. The read ends 3 residues before the CDR3 terminus; that terminus is restored from the germline J gene. The rearrangement joins TRBV6-4 to TRBJ2-3; D may be TRBD2 (5 bases). Germline V gene data show CDR1 as MRHNA and CDR2 as SNTAGT. The CDR3 runs to 14 residues. The ends were cut back, 3 bases at V and 5 bases at J, with 12 bases in the middle. The CDR3 bases that were read are TGTGCCAGCAGTGAAGTAGGAGAGGGAGATACG. Its protein is CASSEVGEGDT. The entire CDR3 sequence reads CASSEVGEGDTQYF.

This clone has ten or more counts. The CDR3 is cut off 3 residues early in the read; its end comes from the germline J gene. J is TRBJ2-7 and V is TRBV2; D is perhaps TRBD1 (6 bases). The length of the CDR3 is 13 residues. Trimming removed 4 bases from V and 1 base from J, with 8 bases in between. CDR1 is SNHLY, CDR2 FYNNEI, per germline. The CDR3: CASSVQGSYEQYF. The sequenced CDR3 bases are TGTGCCAGCAGTGTACAGGGTTCCTACGAG.

This clone has ten or more counts. The read terminates 3 residues before the CDR3 end, so the remaining end is supplied by the germline J gene. The chain employs TRBV11-3 and TRBJ2-2, with D possibly TRBD2 on 5 matching bases. CDR3 length: 14 residues. V was shortened by 6 bases and J by 6 bases, with 14 bases between the two germline ends. Germline CDR1 reads SGHNT; CDR2 reads YENEEA. The sequenced CDR3 bases are TGTGCCAGCAGGCTAGCTCCCTCGGCCGGGGAG. This codes for CASRLAPSAGE. The complete CDR3 sequence is CASRLAPSAGELFF.

This clone was seen at least ten times. The CDR3 end is not reached by the read, which stops 3 residues before it; the germline J gene fills it in. The V call is TRBV12-3 or TRBV12-4, the J call TRBJ2-3; tentative D call: TRBD1 (5 bases). The CDR3 has 13 amino acids. The V end lost 7 bases, the J end lost 2 bases, and 10 bases lay between the germline ends. The CDR3 region is CASTRTYTDTQYF. CDR3 DNA (partial): TGTGCCAGCACTAGGACATACACAGATACG.